This T cell receptor (beta chain) came from a study of shared clonotypes between healthy human individuals. Study results and limitations: The study sampled only blood, and tissue repertoires likely differ. Clonotypes shared by all four sorted-subset donors had higher generation probabilities than non-shared clonotypes. Few donors limited the genetic and exposure-history diversity represented.

CDR3 size: 14 residues. Germline V gene sequence: CDR1 MNHEY, CDR2 SVGAGI. The ends were cut back, 0 bases at V and 2 bases at J, with 7 bases in the middle. Measured with immunoSEQ multiplex PCR; TCRdb has only the in-frame clones, and not every one. Of a few hundred thousand clones in the sample, about 95% were seen once. About this clone: Its antigen remains unknown.

Naive CD8 cells comprised CD45RO-negative, CCR7-positively selected cells, excluding terminally differentiated effector memory CD45RA+ cells. This TCR was sampled from a woman younger than 45 in good health. The V and J genes are TRBV6-5 and TRBJ1-1; D unclear. Sequenced sample: naive CD8+ T cells sorted from blood. The CDR3 DNA reads TGTGCCAGCAGTTACTCGGCCTCTAACACTGAAGCTTTCTTT. Protein sequence: CASSYSASNTEAFF.